A single sample gave rise to the 27 T cell receptor beta chains below, sequenced in a study of spatial heterogeneity in lung cancer. Study-wide points: Mutation tallies in tumors tracked expanded intratumoral alpha and beta TCR counts.

Time point here: sample taken at primary tumor resection. One entry per CDR3 protein, called by TCRdb with MiXCR from the 5' RACE reads. The sample has fewer than 6,000 distinct CDR3 sequences; 4.5% to 5.5% are singletons. These receptors have no known antigen. Sample: lung tumor tissue, taken at surgery. All receptors come from a male donor with early-stage non-small cell lung cancer.

In this sample, this clonotype turned up many times. This beta chain is a stray sequence in a library constructed for alpha chains; its clone size is not meaningful. V usage is TRBV4-2 and J usage is TRBJ2-7; D uncertain. Deletions cut 4 bases from V and 3 bases from J, with 13 bases between. In germline, CDR1 is LGHNA, CDR2 YNFKEQ. This CDR3 spans 14 amino acids. CDR3 residues: CASSPSMGRYEQYF. Written as DNA, the CDR3 is TGTGCCAGCAGCCCGAGCATGGGCCGCTACGAGCAGTACTTC.

This clonotype has at least ten counts. This beta chain appears as a stray read in a library generated for alpha chains; its size is not informative. The chain employs TRBV6-5 and TRBJ2-3; D ambiguous. The CDR3 length is 13 residues. V was trimmed by 2 bases and J by 5 bases, leaving 8 bases between them. The germline V gene has CDR1 MNHEY and CDR2 SVGAGI. In DNA, the CDR3 is TGTGCCAGCAGTTACCCAGAACGAGATACGCAGTATTTT. Translation gives CASSYPERDTQYF.

This clonotype is categorized as medium-sized. The library was built for alpha chains, so this beta chain is an off-target read and its size means little. V usage is TRBV15 and J usage is TRBJ2-3; D gene unclear. V lost 8 bases and J 0 bases, leaving 12 bases between the germline ends. This CDR3 is built from 14 residues. CDR1 and CDR2 (germline): LNHNV, YYDKDF (reference sequence). The CDR3 DNA follows: TGTGCCACCCTAGGAGATCCTAGCACAGATACGCAGTATTTT. Its translation is CATLGDPSTDTQYF.

This clonotype was found many times. Because this beta chain is a stray read in a library intended to capture alpha chains, its abundance should not be given much weight. The genes are TRBV2 and TRBJ2-5; unclear D gene. CDR1 SNHLY and CDR2 FYNNEI come from the germline V gene. The CDR3 has 12 amino acids. Deletions cut 6 bases from V and 3 bases from J, with 8 bases between. CDR3 sequence reads: CASRDLEETQYF. The DNA of the CDR3 is TGTGCCAGCAGGGACCTGGAAGAGACCCAGTACTTC.

This clonotype showed up just a few times. This beta chain represents an off-target read in a library built for alpha chains; its size is of limited meaning. This chain joins TRBV7-2 and TRBJ2-3, with a possible D match to TRBD2 (7 bases). Germline CDR1 reads SGHTA; CDR2 reads FQGNSA. The CDR3 runs to 13 residues. Trimming left V 3 bases short and J 4 bases short, with 8 bases between. The CDR3 nucleotides are TGTGCCAGCAGCTTGCGGGGGCCAGATACGCAGTATTTT. Residues: CASSLRGPDTQYF.

In its sample, this clonotype was seen many times. This beta chain turned up in a library designed for alpha chains; as an off-target read, its abundance says little. CDR3 residues: CASSLITSNTEAFF. In nucleotides, the CDR3 is TGTGCCAGCAGTTTAATTACCTCGAACACTGAAGCTTTCTTT. This chain connects TRBV28 to TRBJ1-1; D unclear. The CDR3 spans 14 residues. With 2 bases removed from V and 1 base from J, the gap between germline ends came to 8 bases. From germline, CDR1 is MDHEN and CDR2 SYDVKM.

This clonotype rates as medium-sized. This beta chain turned up in a library designed for alpha chains; as an off-target read, its abundance says little. The rearrangement uses TRBV12-5 and TRBJ2-7, with TRBD1 matching 8 bases. The CDR3 is 17 residues long. CDR1 and CDR2 (germline): LGHNT, FRNRAP. V shed 0 bases and J 0 bases; nucleotides not matched to a gene: 7. DNA of the CDR3: TGTGCTAGTGGTTTGGTAACGGACAGGGCCCACTCCTACGAGCAGTACTTC. As protein: CASGLVTDRAHSYEQYF.

This clonotype was seen ten or more times. This beta chain is an off-target read within a library intended for alpha chains, so its frequency means little. The V call is TRBV20-1, the J call TRBJ2-5; TRBD2 might be the D (6 bases). The CDR3 is 13 residues long. V was shortened by 7 bases and J by 3 bases, with 15 bases between the two germline ends. CDR1 and CDR2 (germline): DFQATT, SNEGSKA (reference sequence). The CDR3 DNA reads TGCAGTGGCGGGCCGGGACTTGAAGAGACCCAGTACTTC. Translated: CSGGPGLEETQYF.

This clonotype was recorded many times. With the library built for alpha chains, this beta chain is off target and its frequency is not meaningful. This sequence joins TRBV10-2 and TRBJ2-3; 8 positions agree with TRBD1. Per germline, CDR1 WSHSY and CDR2 SAAADI. The CDR3 has 15 residues. V lost 6 bases, J lost 3 bases, and 8 bases stayed unmatched. The CDR3 DNA sequence: TGCGCCAGCAGCCCGACAGGGGTCCAGACAGATACGCAGTATTTT. It encodes CASSPTGVQTDTQYF.

This clonotype is medium-sized (0.01 to 0.1%). This beta chain slipped into a library made for alpha chains as a stray read, so its size is not meaningful. The rearrangement joins TRBV6-5 to TRBJ1-6; D possibly corresponds to TRBD1 (6 bases). This CDR3 has 15 residues. From germline, CDR1 is MNHEY and CDR2 SVGAGI. V shed 5 bases and J shed 8 bases, with 16 bases lying between them. This CDR3 reads CASSRRGVADSPLHF. Here the CDR3 DNA reads TGTGCCAGCAGTCGAAGGGGGGTTGCGGATTCACCCCTCCACTTT.

This clonotype has at least ten counts. Little can be read into the size of this beta chain, an off-target read in a library designed for alpha chains. This chain uses TRBV7-3 with TRBJ1-1; D ambiguous. From germline, CDR1 is SGHTA and CDR2 FQGTGA. This CDR3 contains 13 residues. V lost 1 base and J 3 bases, leaving 6 bases between the germline ends. The CDR3 bases are TGTGCCAGCAGCTTAAGGTGGGACACTGAAGCTTTCTTT. Translating gives CASSLRWDTEAFF. The complete variable domain, with remaining parts taken from reference TRBV7-3 and TRBJ1-1, reads GAGVSQTPSNKVTEKGKYVELRCDPISGHTALYWYRQSLGQGPEFLIYFQGTGAADDSGLPNDRFFAVRPEGSVSTLKIQRTERGDSAVYLCASSLRWDTEAFFGQGTRLTVV.

By its share, this clonotype is medium-sized. This beta chain came through as a stray read in a library set up for alpha chains, and its size says little. For the CDR3, the DNA is TGCAGTGCGGGGACTAGCGGGTACAATGAGCAGTTCTTC. Amino acids: CSAGTSGYNEQFF. The chain couples TRBV20-1 to TRBJ2-1, with TRBD2 matching 12 bases. The V and J ends lost 6 bases and 4 bases, in that order; junction bases with no gene match: 1. Germline CDR1 and CDR2: DFQATT and SNEGSKA (reference sequence). The CDR3 runs 13 residues.

Many counts were recorded for this clonotype. Since it is a stray read in a library aimed at alpha chains, this beta chain has a size that is not meaningful. The V and J genes are TRBV12-3 or TRBV12-4 and TRBJ2-2; D tentatively reads TRBD1 or TRBD2 (5 bases each). Deletions cut 6 bases from V and 2 bases from J, with 16 bases between. CDR3 length: 16 residues. The CDR3 region is CASSSPGPLNTGELFF. Written as DNA, the CDR3 is TGTGCCAGCAGCTCCCCGGGACCCCTTAACACCGGGGAGCTGTTTTTT.

This clonotype was seen many times. This beta chain turned up in a library designed for alpha chains; as an off-target read, its abundance says little. This chain uses TRBV4-1 with TRBJ2-3; weak D call: TRBD1 (6 bases). The V end lost 0 bases, the J end lost 2 bases, and 15 bases lay between the germline ends. The CDR3 is 17 residues long. Looked up from germline, CDR1 is MGHRA and CDR2 is YSYEKL. The CDR3 DNA is TGCGCCAGCAGCCAAGATGTCGCGACAGGTCCCACAGATACGCAGTATTTT. Amino acids: CASSQDVATGPTDTQYF.

This clonotype was seen at least ten times. The library was prepared for alpha chains; this beta chain is a stray read, so its frequency means little. This rearrangement joins TRBV5-4 to TRBJ2-7; D uncertain. Germline CDR1 is SGHNT and CDR2 is YYREEE (reference sequence). The CDR3 contains 14 residues. V was cut by 2 bases and J by 6 bases, with 15 bases left in between. The CDR3, as DNA: TGTGCCAGCAGCTTTAATAGTTGGGCTGGCGAGCAGTACTTC. Protein: CASSFNSWAGEQYF.

This clonotype ranks as medium-sized. Found in a library prepared for alpha chains, this beta chain is an off-target read, and its abundance has little meaning. The chain is built from TRBV27 and TRBJ1-1, with unresolved D. Germline V gene data show CDR1 as MNHEY and CDR2 as SMNVEV (reference sequence). This CDR3 spans 12 amino acids. Trimming left V 7 bases short and J 1 base short, with 7 bases between. DNA of the CDR3: TGTGCCAGCAAGAGCGGGAACACTGAAGCTTTCTTT. Encoded protein: CASKSGNTEAFF.

This clonotype was seen many times. The library was prepared for alpha chains; this beta chain is a stray read, so its frequency means little. This CDR3 reads CASSLTGIQETQYF. The DNA of the CDR3 is TGTGCCAGCAGTTTGACAGGGATCCAAGAGACCCAGTACTTC. The chain recombines TRBV28 with TRBJ2-5, with 7 bases fitting TRBD1. The V gene's germline CDR1 is MDHEN and CDR2 SYDVKM. The CDR3 has 14 residues. V shed 3 bases, J shed 1 base, and the junction held 2 bases outside the gene matches.

This clonotype was observed at least ten times. Because the library targeted alpha chains, this beta chain is an off-target read whose size means little. The chain carries TRBV5-1 and TRBJ1-2; no reliable D call. CDR3 length equals 14 residues. V lost 3 bases and J 5 bases, leaving 14 bases between the germline ends. CDR1 SGHRS and CDR2 YFSETQ come from the germline V gene. The chain's CDR3 is CASSSETERYGYTF. The CDR3 DNA reads as TGCGCCAGCAGCTCCGAAACCGAGCGGTATGGCTACACCTTC.

This clonotype came up many times. In a library made to pick up alpha chains, this beta chain is a stray read with a size that means little. The J gene is TRBJ2-1, the V gene TRBV5-1; the D gene could be TRBD1 or TRBD2 (5 bases each). The CDR3 is 15 residues long. Germline CDR1 reads SGHRS; CDR2 reads YFSETQ. Trimming stripped 0 bases from V and 4 bases from J, with 11 bases between. The CDR3 DNA is TGCGCCAGCAGCTTGGGACAGACGGGGTACAATGAGCAGTTCTTC. As protein: CASSLGQTGYNEQFF.

This clonotype is medium-sized (0.01 to 0.1%) by share. This beta chain is an unintended read in a library built for alpha chains; its size means little. Here the CDR3 reads CASIQATGLAYEQYF. The CDR3 bases are TGTGCCAGCATCCAAGCAACAGGGCTAGCTTACGAGCAGTACTTC. This sequence joins TRBV6-5 and TRBJ2-7, with a weak D call TRBD1 (6 bases). Trimming shortened V by 7 bases and J by 4 bases, and 20 bases separated the two germline ends. CDR3 size: 15 residues. In germline, CDR1 is MNHEY, CDR2 SVGAGI.

This clonotype has at least ten counts. This beta chain was picked up by a library intended for alpha chains and is off target, so its count carries little meaning. V usage is TRBV14 and J usage is TRBJ2-3, with 8 nucleotides matching TRBD2. V shed 4 bases, J shed 3 bases, and the junction held 3 bases outside the gene matches. The CDR3 is 14 amino acids. Looked up from germline, CDR1 is SGHDN and CDR2 is FVKESK. The CDR3 is CASSRVAGTDTQYF. The CDR3 nucleotides read TGTGCCAGCAGCCGGGTAGCGGGAACAGATACGCAGTATTTT.

This clonotype was counted at least ten times. Because this beta chain is a stray read in a library intended to capture alpha chains, its abundance should not be given much weight. The genes are TRBV20-1 and TRBJ2-1; no clear D gene. Between the trimmed V and J ends, which lost 6 bases and 15 bases, there was a span of 33 bases. Germline V gene lookup returns CDR1 DFQATT and CDR2 SNEGSKA (reference sequence). The CDR3 has 16 amino acids. CDR3 in DNA: TGCAGTGCGTCCTCTTCCTTAGGAGTAGAGCCTCGGGTGGGGTTCTTC. Protein product: CSASSSLGVEPRVGFF.

Only one count was recorded for this clonotype. Because this beta chain is a stray read in a library intended to capture alpha chains, its abundance should not be given much weight. This sequence joins TRBV11-2 and TRBJ2-3; D uncertain. Trimming shortened V by 5 bases and J by 3 bases, and 12 bases separated the two germline ends. This CDR3 spans 14 amino acids. The germline V gene encodes CDR1 SGHAT and CDR2 FQNNGV. The CDR3 loop reads CASSPPLNTDTQYF. The CDR3 bases are TGTGCCAGCAGCCCCCCCCTAAATACAGATACGCAGTATTTT. The whole variable domain, filled in from reference TRBV11-2 and TRBJ2-3, reads EAGVAQSPRYKIIEKRQSVAFWCNPISGHATLYWYQQILGQGPKLLIQFQNNGVVDDSQLPKDRFSAERLKGVDSTLKIQPAKLEDSAVYLCASSPPLNTDTQYFGPGTRLTVL.

This clonotype showed up many times. This beta chain is an unintended read in a library built for alpha chains; its size means little. V and J are TRBV24-1 and TRBJ2-3, with D tentatively TRBD1 (5 bases). This CDR3 spans 14 amino acids. Germline CDR1 and CDR2: KGHDR and SFDVKD. Trimming stripped 5 bases from V and 6 bases from J, with 14 bases between. The CDR3 region has the DNA TGTGCCACCAGTGCGGGTTTTGCAGGGGATACGCAGTATTTT. The encoded protein is CATSAGFAGDTQYF.

By sample fraction, this clonotype is large (0.1 to 1%). This beta chain turned up in a library designed for alpha chains; as an off-target read, its abundance says little. In DNA, the CDR3 is TGTGCCACTCGACAGGGGATGGGCAATCAGCCCCAGCATTTT. Translated: CATRQGMGNQPQHF. The chain uses TRBV15 and TRBJ1-5, with 8 bases aligning to TRBD1. CDR3 size: 14 residues. Germline V gives CDR1 LNHNV, CDR2 YYDKDF (reference sequence). With 9 bases clipped from V and 2 bases from J, the junction kept 6 bases outside the gene matches. Drawing the rest from reference TRBV15 and TRBJ1-5, the complete variable domain is DAMVIQNPRYQVTQFGKPVTLSCSQTLNHNVMYWYQQKSSQAPKLLFHYYDKDFNNEADTPDNFQSRRPNTSFCFLDIRSPGLGDTAMYLCATRQGMGNQPQHFGDGTRLSIL.

By share, this clonotype counts as medium-sized. This beta chain appears as a stray read in a library generated for alpha chains; its size is not informative. The rearrangement uses TRBV12-3 or TRBV12-4 and TRBJ1-6; D ambiguous. This CDR3 is 12 amino acids long. V lost 3 bases and J 11 bases, leaving 8 bases between the germline ends. CDR3 region: CASSFRGAPLHF. The DNA for the CDR3 is TGTGCCAGCAGTTTTCGTGGGGCACCCCTCCACTTT.

This clonotype has a count of ten or more. The library was prepared for alpha chains; this beta chain is a stray read, so its frequency means little. The chain links TRBV29-1 to TRBJ2-3; TRBD1 or TRBD2 may be the D gene (6 bases each). Germline loops: CDR1 SQVTM, CDR2 ANQGSEA. The CDR3 covers 13 residues. V lost 5 bases to trimming and J lost 3 bases, with 12 bases between them. The chain's CDR3 is CSVMGGGTDTQYF. The CDR3 nucleotides read TGCAGCGTTATGGGGGGCGGGACAGATACGCAGTATTTT.